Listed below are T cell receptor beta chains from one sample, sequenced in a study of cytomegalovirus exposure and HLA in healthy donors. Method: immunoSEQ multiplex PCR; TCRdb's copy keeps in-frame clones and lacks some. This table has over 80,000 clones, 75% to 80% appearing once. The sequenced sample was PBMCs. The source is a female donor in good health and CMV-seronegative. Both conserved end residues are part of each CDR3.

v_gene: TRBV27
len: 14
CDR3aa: CASSLRQGRNIQYF

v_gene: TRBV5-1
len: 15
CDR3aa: CASSLASGGLTEAFF

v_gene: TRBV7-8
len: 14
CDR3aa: CASSLGQGTAEAFF

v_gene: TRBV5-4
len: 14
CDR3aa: CASSSWDSPGEQYF

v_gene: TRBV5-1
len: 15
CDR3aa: CASSPGLTGANVLTF

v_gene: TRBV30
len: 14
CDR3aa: CAWSVNPPLNEQFF

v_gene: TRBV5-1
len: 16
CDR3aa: CASSLTAGVTGDTQYF

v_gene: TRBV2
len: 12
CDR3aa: CASSYDREKLFF

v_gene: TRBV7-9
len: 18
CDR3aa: CASSLAMTSGELPDEQFF

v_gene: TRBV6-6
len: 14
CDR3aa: CASRSSSDTGELFF

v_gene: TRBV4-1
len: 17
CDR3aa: CASSQDRTPTLLTEAFF

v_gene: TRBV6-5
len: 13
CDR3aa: CASSLRGNQPQHF

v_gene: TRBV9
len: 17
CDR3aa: CASSGWTSGGGSETQYF

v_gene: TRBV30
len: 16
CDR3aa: CAWDRANSLSNQPQHF

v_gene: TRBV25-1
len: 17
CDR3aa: CASSERPGGSVADTQYF

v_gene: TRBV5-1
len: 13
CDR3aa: CASSYARNYEQYF

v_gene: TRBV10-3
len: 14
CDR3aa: CAISESSREETQYF

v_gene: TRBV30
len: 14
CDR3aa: CAWMGPATNEKLFF

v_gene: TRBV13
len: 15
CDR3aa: CASSTGTSGGNEQFF

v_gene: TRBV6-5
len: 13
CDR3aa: CASRAEVNTEAFF

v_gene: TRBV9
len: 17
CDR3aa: CASSVGVAGGDQETQYF

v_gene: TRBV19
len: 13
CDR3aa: CASRREGPGEAFF

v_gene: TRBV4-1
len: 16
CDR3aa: CASSQAATGRIYEQYF

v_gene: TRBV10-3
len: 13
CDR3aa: CAVLAGGLREQFF

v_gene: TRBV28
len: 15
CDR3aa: CASSPPGLGREKLFF

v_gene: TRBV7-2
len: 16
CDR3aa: CASSLPGGPSYNEQFF

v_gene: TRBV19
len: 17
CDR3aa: CASSIGVSGIIYNEQFF

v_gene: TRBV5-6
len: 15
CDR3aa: CASSRLGPQNTEAFF

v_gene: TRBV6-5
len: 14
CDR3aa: CASSYGGFEDTQYF

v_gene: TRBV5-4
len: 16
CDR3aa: CASSLGGASGSNEQFF

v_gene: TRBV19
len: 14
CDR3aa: CASKGQGVASEQYF

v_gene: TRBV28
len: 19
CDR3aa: CASSSIPESGGANTGELFF

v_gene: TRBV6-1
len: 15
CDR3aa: CASSEASGTAYGYTF

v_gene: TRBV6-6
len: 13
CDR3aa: CLSRVTENTEAFF

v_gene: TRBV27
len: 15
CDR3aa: CASSARDRGNYGYTF

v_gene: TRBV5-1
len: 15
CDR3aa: CASSLSGASTDTQYF

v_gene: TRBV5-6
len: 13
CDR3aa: CASSLLERYEQYF

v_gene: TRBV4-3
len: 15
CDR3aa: CASSQLAGALDTQYF

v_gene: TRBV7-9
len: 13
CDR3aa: CASSVDTKYGYTF

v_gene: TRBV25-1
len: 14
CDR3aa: CASSPGAQGTEAFF

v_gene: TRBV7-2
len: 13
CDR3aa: CASSLFGNQPQHF

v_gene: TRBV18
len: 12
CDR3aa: CASSLGQYEQYF

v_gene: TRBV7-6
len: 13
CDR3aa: CASSLAGEYGYTF

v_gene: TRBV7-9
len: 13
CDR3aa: CASSAGMNTEAFF

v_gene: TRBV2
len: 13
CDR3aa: CASSDVPIFEQYF

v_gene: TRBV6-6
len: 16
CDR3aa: CASSYSTAGSSYEQYF

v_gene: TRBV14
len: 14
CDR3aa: CASSQRTGSPEAFF

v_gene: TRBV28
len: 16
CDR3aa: CASSLGLGSNSSPLHF

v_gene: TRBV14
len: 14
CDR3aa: CASSLLDSRHEQYF

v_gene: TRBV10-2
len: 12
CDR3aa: CASMGGEGEQYF

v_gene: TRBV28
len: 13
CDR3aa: CASRPEGVHEQYF

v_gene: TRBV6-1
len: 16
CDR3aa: CASSEAGGWRNQPQHF

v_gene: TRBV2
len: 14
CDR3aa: CASSLYLLNTEAFF

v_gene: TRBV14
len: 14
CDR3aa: CASSLGQNNSPLHF

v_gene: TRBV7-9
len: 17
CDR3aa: CASSSGTSGSRSGELFF

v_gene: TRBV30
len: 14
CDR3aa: CAWSGTVMNTEAFF

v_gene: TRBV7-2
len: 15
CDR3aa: CASSLGDRTNYGYTF

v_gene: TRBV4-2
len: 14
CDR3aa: CASSQRRGTGELFF

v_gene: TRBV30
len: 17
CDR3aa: CAWSGSGQGHSNQPQHF

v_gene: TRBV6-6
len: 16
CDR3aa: CASRAQIGGVGEKLFF